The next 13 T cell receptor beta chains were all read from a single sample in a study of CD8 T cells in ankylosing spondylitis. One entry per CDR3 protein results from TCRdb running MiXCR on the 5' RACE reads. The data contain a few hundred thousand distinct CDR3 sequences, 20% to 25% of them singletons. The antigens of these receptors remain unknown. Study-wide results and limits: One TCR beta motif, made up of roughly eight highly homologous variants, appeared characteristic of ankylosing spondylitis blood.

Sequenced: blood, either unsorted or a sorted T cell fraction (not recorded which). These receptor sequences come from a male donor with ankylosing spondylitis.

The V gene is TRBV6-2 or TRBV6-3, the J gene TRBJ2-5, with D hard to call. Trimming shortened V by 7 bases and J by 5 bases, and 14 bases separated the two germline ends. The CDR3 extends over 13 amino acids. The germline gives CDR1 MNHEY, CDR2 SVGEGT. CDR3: CASTERPLETQYF. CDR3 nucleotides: TGTGCCAGCACCGAACGCCCCCTCGAGACCCAGTACTTC.

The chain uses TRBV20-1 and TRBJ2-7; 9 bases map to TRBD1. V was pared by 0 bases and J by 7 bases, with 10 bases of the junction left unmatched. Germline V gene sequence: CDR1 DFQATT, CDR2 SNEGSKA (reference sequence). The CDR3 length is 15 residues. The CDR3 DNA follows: TGCAGTGCTAGAGATAGGTGGGACAGGGTGCGAGAGCAGTACTTC. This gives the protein CSARDRWDRVREQYF.

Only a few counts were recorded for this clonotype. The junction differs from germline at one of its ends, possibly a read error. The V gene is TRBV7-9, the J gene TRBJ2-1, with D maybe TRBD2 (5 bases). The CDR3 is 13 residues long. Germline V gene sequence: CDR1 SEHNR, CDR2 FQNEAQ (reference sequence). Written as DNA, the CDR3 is TGTGCCAGCAGCTTAGAGGGCTGGGCCGGGGAGCTCTTC. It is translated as CASSLEGWAGELF.

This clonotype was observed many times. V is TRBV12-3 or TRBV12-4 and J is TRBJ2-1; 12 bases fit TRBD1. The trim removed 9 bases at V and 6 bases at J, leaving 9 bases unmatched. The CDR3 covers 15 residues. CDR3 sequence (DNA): TGTGCCAGTTCATCAGGGACAGGGGGCTTCAATGAGCAGTTCTTC. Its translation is CASSSGTGGFNEQFF.

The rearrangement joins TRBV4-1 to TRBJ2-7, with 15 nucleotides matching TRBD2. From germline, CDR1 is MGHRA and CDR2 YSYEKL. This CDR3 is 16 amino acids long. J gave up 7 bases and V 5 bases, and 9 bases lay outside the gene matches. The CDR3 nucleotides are TGCGCCAGCAGCACCAGGACTAGCGGGAGGGCTAGGGAGCAGTACTTC. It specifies CASSTRTSGRAREQYF.

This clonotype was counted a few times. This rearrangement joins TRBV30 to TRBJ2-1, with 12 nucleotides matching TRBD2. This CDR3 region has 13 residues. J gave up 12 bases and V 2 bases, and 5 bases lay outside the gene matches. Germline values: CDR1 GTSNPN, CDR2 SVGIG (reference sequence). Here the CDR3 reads CAWSPLAGGLQFF. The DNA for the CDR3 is TGTGCCTGGAGTCCACTAGCGGGAGGATTGCAGTTCTTC.

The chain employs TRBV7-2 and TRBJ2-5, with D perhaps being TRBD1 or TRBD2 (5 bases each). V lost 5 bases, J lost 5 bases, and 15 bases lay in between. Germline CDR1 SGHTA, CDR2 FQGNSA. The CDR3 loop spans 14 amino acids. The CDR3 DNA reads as TGTGCCAGCAGCGTCGACGGGGCAGCGGAGACCCAGTACTTC. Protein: CASSVDGAAETQYF.

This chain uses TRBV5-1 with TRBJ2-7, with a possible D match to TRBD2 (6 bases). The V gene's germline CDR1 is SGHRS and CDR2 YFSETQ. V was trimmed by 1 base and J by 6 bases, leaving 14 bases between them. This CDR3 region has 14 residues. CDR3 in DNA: TGCGCCAGCAGCTTGCGGGAAACGGGACTCGAGCAGTACTTC. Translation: CASSLRETGLEQYF.

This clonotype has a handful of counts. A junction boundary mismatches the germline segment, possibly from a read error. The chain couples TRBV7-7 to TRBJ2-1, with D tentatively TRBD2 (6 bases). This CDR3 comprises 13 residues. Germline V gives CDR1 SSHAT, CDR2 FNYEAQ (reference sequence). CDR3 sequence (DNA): TGTGCTAGCAGCTTAGCGGTTGGGGCTGAGCAGTTCTTC. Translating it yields CASSLAVGAEQFF.

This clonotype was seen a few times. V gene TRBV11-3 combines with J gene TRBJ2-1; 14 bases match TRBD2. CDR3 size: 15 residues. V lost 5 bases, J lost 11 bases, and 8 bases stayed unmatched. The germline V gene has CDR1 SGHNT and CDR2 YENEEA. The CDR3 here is CASSPGLAGVKKQFF. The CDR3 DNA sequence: TGTGCCAGCAGCCCGGGACTAGCGGGAGTCAAGAAGCAGTTCTTC.

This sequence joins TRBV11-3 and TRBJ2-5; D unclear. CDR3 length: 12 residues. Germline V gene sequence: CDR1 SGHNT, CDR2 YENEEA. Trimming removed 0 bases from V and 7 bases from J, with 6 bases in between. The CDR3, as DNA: TGTGCCAGCAGCTTAGATCGGGTGACCCAGTACTTC. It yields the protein CASSLDRVTQYF.

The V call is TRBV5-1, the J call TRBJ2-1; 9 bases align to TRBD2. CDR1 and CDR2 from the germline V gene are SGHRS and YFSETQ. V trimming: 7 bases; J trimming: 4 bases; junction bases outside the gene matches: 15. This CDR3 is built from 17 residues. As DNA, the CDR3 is TGCGCCAGCGTAGATGGGGCTAGCGGGACCCAATACAATGAGCAGTTCTTC. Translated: CASVDGASGTQYNEQFF.

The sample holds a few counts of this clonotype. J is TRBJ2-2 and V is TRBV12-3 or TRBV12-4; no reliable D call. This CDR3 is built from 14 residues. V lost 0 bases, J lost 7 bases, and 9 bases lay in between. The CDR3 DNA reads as TGTGCCAGCAGTTTAGCGATCAGGATCGGGGAGCTGTTTTTT. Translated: CASSLAIRIGELFF.